Below are 12 T cell receptor beta chains sequenced from a single sample in a study of CD8+CD57+ T cells in acquired aplastic anemia (dated 2018 in TCRdb). The sequencer was an Illumina HiSeq 2000. Genomic DNA was used as template for profiling of TCR beta VDJ combinations and CDR3 sequences. TCRdb took the public reads, trimmed them with fastp at Q25, ran MiXCR for clone calling and kept in-frame beta chains. One record per CDR3 amino acid sequence lists the most common genes and DNA. Present in this sample are approximately 300,000 distinct CDR3 sequences, approximately 57% of which were seen just once. Of the sample, 1% to 1.5% falls within the top ten clones. The patients picked for sequencing were ones in whom flow cytometry had shown an expansion of CD8+CD57+ cells. The sample consisted of sorted CD4+, CD8+, or CD8+CD57+ T cells (not recorded which) from PBMCs. The receptors were gathered from a human donor with aplastic anemia.

The rearrangement uses TRBV10-3 and TRBJ2-1, with a weak D call TRBD2 (6 bases). Between the trimmed V and J ends, which lost 8 bases and 0 bases, there was a span of 14 bases. CDR3 length: 15 amino acids. Germline assignment: CDR1 ENHRY and CDR2 SYGVKD. The CDR3 bases are TGTGCCATCTCGTCAGCGGGTAGCTCCTACAATGAGCAGTTCTTC. Translating gives CAISSAGSSYNEQFF.

The chain links TRBV5-5 to TRBJ2-7, with 11 bases fitting TRBD1. The junction had 1 base not matched to a gene; V was cut back by 0 bases and J by 2 bases. Germline CDR1 is SGHKS and CDR2 is YYEKEE (reference sequence). The CDR3 extends over 15 amino acids. CDR3 protein: CASSLGDRGTYEQYF. The CDR3 DNA sequence: TGTGCCAGCAGCTTGGGGGACAGGGGGACCTACGAGCAGTACTTC.

V gene TRBV19 combines with J gene TRBJ2-5; TRBD1 matches 7 bases. The germline CDR1 and CDR2 sequences are LNHDA and SQIVND (reference sequence). V was pared by 4 bases and J by 9 bases, with 14 bases of the junction left unmatched. This CDR3 is built from 15 residues. The CDR3 region has the DNA TGTGCCAGTAGTACGTGGACAGGCAGCAATCAGCCCCAGTACTTC. Its protein product is CASSTWTGSNQPQYF. Together with reference TRBV19 and TRBJ2-5, the CDR3 gives the full variable domain: DGGITQSPKYLFRKEGQNVTLSCEQNLNHDAMYWYRQDPGQGLRLIYYSQIVNDFQKGDIAEGYSVSREKKESFPLTVTSAQKNPTAFYLCASSTWTGSNQPQYFGPGTRLLVL.

This clonotype has at least ten counts. The V call is TRBV12-3 or TRBV12-4, the J call TRBJ1-3; D not certain. The CDR3 is made up of 13 amino acids. The germline V and J ends were trimmed by 3 bases and 2 bases, with 5 bases remaining between them. The DNA for the CDR3 is TGTGCCAGCAGTTTGTTACCTGGAAACACCATATATTTT. Its translation is CASSLLPGNTIYF.

This clonotype was seen repeatedly, ten times or more. This chain joins TRBV29-1 and TRBJ2-7; TRBD2 matches 7 bases. The CDR3 is 14 amino acids. Germline V gene data show CDR1 as SQVTM and CDR2 as ANQGSEA. V lost 4 bases to trimming and J lost 3 bases; unmatched junction nucleotides: 9. The CDR3 bases are TGCAGCGTTGCCCCCCTAGCGGACCACTACGAGCAGTACTTC. Its translation: CSVAPLADHYEQYF.

The rearrangement links TRBV7-9 to TRBJ2-5; the match to TRBD2 covers 10 bases. V lost 5 bases to trimming and J lost 1 base; unmatched junction nucleotides: 7. Germline V gene sequence: CDR1 SEHNR, CDR2 FQNEAQ (reference sequence). The CDR3 length is 16 residues. The CDR3 here is CASSGQLAGLQETQYF. DNA of the CDR3: TGTGCCAGCAGCGGTCAACTAGCGGGGCTCCAAGAGACCCAGTACTTC.

The V call is TRBV19, the J call TRBJ2-5, with D possibly being TRBD1 (6 bases). With 4 bases removed from V and 9 bases from J, the gap between germline ends came to 27 bases. The CDR3 is 17 residues long. CDR1 is LNHDA, CDR2 SQIVND, per germline (reference sequence). The CDR3 DNA is TGTGCCAGTAGTAAAAACAGGGAAGGGAATAGCAATCAGCCCCAGTACTTC. This sequence encodes CASSKNREGNSNQPQYF.

V gene TRBV29-1 combines with J gene TRBJ2-3, with D unclear. Germline V gene data show CDR1 as SQVTM and CDR2 as ANQGSEA. V lost 4 bases, J lost 2 bases, and 10 bases lay in between. CDR3 length: 13 residues. The CDR3 here is CSVATGYTDTQYF. The CDR3 bases are TGCAGCGTTGCGACTGGATACACAGATACGCAGTATTTT.

Concerning this clonotype itself: Sequence at one end of the junction differs from germline and may be a read error. V usage is TRBV12-3 or TRBV12-4 and J usage is TRBJ1-1; 8 positions match TRBD1. The CDR3 runs to 14 residues. The CDR3 DNA follows: TGTGCCAGCAGCTTAGGGACAGGATTCACTGAAGCTTTCTTT. Translated, it gives CASSLGTGFTEAFF.

The chain recombines TRBV6-6 with TRBJ2-7, with 7 nucleotides matching TRBD1. CDR1 is MNHNY, CDR2 SVGAGI, per germline (reference sequence). Trimming cost V 5 bases and J 3 bases; bases outside gene matches: 7. CDR3 length: 14 residues. The CDR3 nucleotides are TGTGCCAGCAGTCTCCGGGGACAGTACTACGAGCAGTACTTC. This translates into CASSLRGQYYEQYF.

Comments on this clonotype: This could be a read error, since a much larger clone is one nucleotide away. This sequence joins TRBV9 and TRBJ1-4; D gene uncertain. The CDR3 sequence is 14 residues long. Germline values: CDR1 SGDLS, CDR2 YYNGEE. The CDR3 reads CASSFRSLPERLFF. CDR3 nucleotide sequence: TGTGCCAGCAGCTTCAGGAGCCTCCCCGAAAGACTGTTTTTT.

The gene calls are TRBV24-1 and TRBJ2-3; 8 bases are shared with TRBD2. The length of the CDR3 is 14 residues. Germline CDR1 and CDR2: KGHDR and SFDVKD. After removal of 8 bases from V and 0 bases from J, the junction contained 3 bases not matched to a gene. As DNA, the CDR3 is TGTGCCACCACAACTAGCGGTAGCACAGATACGCAGTATTTT. Protein sequence: CATTTSGSTDTQYF.